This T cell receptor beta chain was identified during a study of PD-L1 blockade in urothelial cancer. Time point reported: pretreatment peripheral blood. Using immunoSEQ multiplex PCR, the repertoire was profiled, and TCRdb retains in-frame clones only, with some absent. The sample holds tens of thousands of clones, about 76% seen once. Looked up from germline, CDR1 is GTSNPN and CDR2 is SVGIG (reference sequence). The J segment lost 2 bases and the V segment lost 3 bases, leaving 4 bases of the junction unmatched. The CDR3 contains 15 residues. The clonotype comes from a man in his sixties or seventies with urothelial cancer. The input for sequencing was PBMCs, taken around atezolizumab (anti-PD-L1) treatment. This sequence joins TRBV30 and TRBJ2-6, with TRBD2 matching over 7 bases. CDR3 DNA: TGTGCCTGGAGCCTGCGGGGGACTGGGGCCAACGTCCTGACTTTC. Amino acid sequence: CAWSLRGTGANVLTF.